What follows are 20 T cell receptor beta chains derived from one specimen sequenced in a study of T cells in Graves' hyperthyroidism and ophthalmopathy (dated by TCRdb to about 2019). The library was obtained by multiplex PCR. Sequenced on an Illumina HiSeq 2000. The TCR beta CDR3 regions were amplified from RNA transcripts. For the first round of RT-PCR on the TCR CDR3, the HTBI primer set was used together with the Qiagen OneStep RT-PCR kit. The public reads were run again by TCRdb, first through fastp at Q25 and then through MiXCR, and only productive beta chains were kept. Identical CDR3 protein sequences are pooled into one entry, listed with their most common genes and DNA. Recorded for this sample are hundreds of thousands of distinct CDR3 sequences; about 45% of them occurred a single time. The ten largest clones take up 7% to 7.5% of the sample. Source material: peripheral blood or thyroid tissue (not recorded which). These receptors all come from an adult man with Graves' disease, either hyperthyroidism or ophthalmopathy (not recorded which).

This rearrangement joins TRBV14 to TRBJ1-4, with D possibly TRBD1 on 5 matching bases. The CDR3 sequence is 14 residues long. The germline gives CDR1 SGHDN, CDR2 FVKESK. V lost 2 bases to trimming and J lost 7 bases, with 11 bases between them. CDR3 sequence (DNA): TGTGCCAGCAGCCAACGGGGCTGGAGTGAAAAACTGTTTTTT. Protein: CASSQRGWSEKLFF.

This clonotype was observed a handful of times. This chain uses TRBV10-3 with TRBJ1-2; 9 bases agree with TRBD1. The CDR3 has 15 residues. V was clipped by 10 bases and J by 8 bases; unmatched bases: 17. In germline, CDR1 is ENHRY, CDR2 SYGVKD. CDR3 in amino acids: CASKTTTGGGFGYTF. CDR3 coding DNA: TGTGCCAGCAAAACTACCACAGGGGGCGGTTTCGGCTACACCTTC.

This clonotype was detected ten times or more. J is TRBJ1-2 and V is TRBV6-1, with unresolved D. The length of the CDR3 is 13 residues. CDR1 and CDR2 from the germline V gene are MNHNS and SASEGT. The V end lost 5 bases, the J end lost 2 bases, and 9 bases lay between the germline ends. The CDR3 DNA is TGTGCCAGCAGTTCCGGACTGAACTATGGCTACACCTTC. Translated, it gives CASSSGLNYGYTF.

This clonotype has a count of ten or more. The chain couples TRBV14 to TRBJ2-7; the D is unclear. Per the germline V gene, CDR1 is SGHDN and CDR2 is FVKESK. This CDR3 is built from 14 residues. V was trimmed by 2 bases and J by 3 bases, leaving 11 bases between them. CDR3 sequence reads: CASSQSQDRYEQYF. Here the CDR3 DNA reads TGTGCCAGCAGCCAATCCCAGGACCGCTACGAGCAGTACTTC.

This clonotype was counted at least ten times. This chain connects TRBV11-2 to TRBJ2-5; the D gene could be TRBD1 or TRBD2 (5 bases each). CDR3 size: 14 residues. CDR1 is SGHAT, CDR2 FQNNGV, per germline. V dropped 5 bases and J dropped 5 bases, with 15 bases sitting between them. The CDR3 DNA sequence: TGTGCCAGCAGCCAATACGGGGCTGGGGAGACCCAGTACTTC. Protein: CASSQYGAGETQYF.

In regard to this clonotype: A clone one base away is much larger, so this may be a read error. The chain employs TRBV2 and TRBJ2-7, with a possible D match to TRBD2 (5 bases). There are 12 residues in the CDR3. In germline, CDR1 is SNHLY, CDR2 FYNNEI. The CDR3 protein is CASMGGRYEQHF. Here the CDR3 DNA reads TGTGCCAGCATGGGCGGGCGGTACGAGCAGCACTTC.

To note about this clonotype: A read error may produce the germline difference seen at one junction end. V gene TRBV5-6 combines with J gene TRBJ1-1; no clear D gene. The CDR3 is made up of 15 amino acids. Germline lookup yields CDR1 SGHDT and CDR2 YYEEEE. CDR3 coding DNA: TGCGCCAGCAGCCAAGATCGGACTGGCGACACTGAAGCTTTCTTT. It yields the protein CASSQDRTGDTEAFF. The variable domain in full, with the rest retrieved from reference TRBV5-6 and TRBJ1-1, is DAGVTQSPTHLIKTRGQQVTLRCSPKSGHDTVSWYQQALGQGPQFIFQYYEEEERQRGNFPDRFSGHQFPNYSSELNVNALLLGDSALYLCASSQDRTGDTEAFFGQGTRLTVV.

This chain connects TRBV7-2 to TRBJ1-2; D possibly corresponds to TRBD1 (6 bases). CDR1 and CDR2 (germline): SGHTA, FQGNSA. V lost 0 bases to trimming and J lost 7 bases, with 9 bases between them. This CDR3 has 13 amino acids. The CDR3, as DNA: TGTGCCAGCAGCTTAGCGGAAGGGGGTGGCTACACCTTC. It encodes CASSLAEGGGYTF. The full variable domain, its missing parts supplied by reference TRBV7-2 and TRBJ1-2, is GAGVSQSPSNKVTEKGKDVELRCDPISGHTALYWYRQSLGQGLEFLIYFQGNSAPDKSGLPSDRFSAERTGGSVSTLTIQRTQQEDSAVYLCASSLAEGGGYTFGSGTRLTVV.

The V call is TRBV10-3, the J call TRBJ1-6; D is possibly TRBD1 (6 bases). Germline CDR1 and CDR2: ENHRY and SYGVKD. The CDR3 runs to 16 residues. V gave up 6 bases and J gave up 7 bases, with 19 bases separating them. CDR3: CAISELRTDRNSPLHF. In nucleotides, the CDR3 is TGTGCCATCAGCGAGCTCCGGACAGATCGGAATTCACCCCTCCACTTT.

This clonotype was recorded at least ten times. The rearrangement links TRBV29-1 to TRBJ1-2, with D unclear. The CDR3 is made up of 12 amino acids. CDR1 and CDR2 from the germline V gene are SQVTM and ANQGSEA. V was cut by 4 bases and J by 4 bases, with 10 bases left in between. CDR3 coding DNA: TGCAGCGTTGGCGGTACCACCTATGGCTACACCTTC. Translation: CSVGGTTYGYTF.

A remark on this clonotype: One base away lies a much larger clone, so this may be a sequencing read error. This chain connects TRBV2 to TRBJ1-5; a possible D gene is TRBD1 (5 bases). This CDR3 has 13 amino acids. CDR1 and CDR2 (germline): SNHLY, FYNNEI. V lost 2 bases and J 9 bases, leaving 11 bases between the germline ends. The DNA for the CDR3 is TGTGCCAGCAGTGAATTGGGGCCTCGGCCCCAGCATTTT. Protein product: CASSELGPRPQHF.

J is TRBJ1-6 and V is TRBV5-1; D remains unclear. The CDR3 extends over 16 amino acids. The germline CDR1 and CDR2 sequences are SGHRS and YFSETQ. V gave up 0 bases and J gave up 5 bases, with 12 bases separating them. CDR3 in DNA: TGCGCCAGCAGCTTGGAATCTCGTCCCGATAATTCACCCCTCCACTTT. It codes for CASSLESRPDNSPLHF. The variable domain in full, with the rest retrieved from reference TRBV5-1 and TRBJ1-6, is KAGVTQTPRYLIKTRGQQVTLSCSPISGHRSVSWYQQTPGQGLQFLFEYFSETQRNKGNFPGRFSGRQFSNSRSEMNVSTLELGDSALYLCASSLESRPDNSPLHFGNGTRLTVT.

This clonotype appeared many times. The rearrangement uses TRBV7-2 and TRBJ2-7; D possibly corresponds to TRBD1 (6 bases). CDR1 SGHTA and CDR2 FQGNSA come from the germline V gene. Between the trimmed V and J ends, which lost 1 base and 6 bases, there was a span of 10 bases. CDR3 length equals 13 residues. The CDR3 nucleotides read TGTGCCAGCAGCTTAGGACAGGTAGGCGAGCAGTACTTC. Its protein product is CASSLGQVGEQYF.

V gene TRBV10-3 combines with J gene TRBJ1-5; D gene ambiguous. The V end was cut by 10 bases, the J end by 3 bases, with 16 bases between. CDR1 and CDR2 (germline): ENHRY, SYGVKD. The CDR3 runs to 14 residues. For the CDR3, the DNA is TGTGCCAGCAGCGAGTCGTGGGCCAATCAGCCCCAGCATTTT. It is translated as CASSESWANQPQHF.

A single count supports this clonotype. The rearrangement links TRBV12-3 or TRBV12-4 to TRBJ1-1; D is undetermined. The CDR3 consists of 13 residues. With 6 bases removed from V and 5 bases from J, the gap between germline ends came to 13 bases. CDR3 residues: CASSHGVGTEAFF. Here the CDR3 DNA reads TGTGCCAGCAGCCACGGTGTGGGGACTGAAGCTTTCTTT.

This clonotype was counted a single time. The rearrangement links TRBV7-2 to TRBJ1-5; TRBD1 aligns across 9 bases. The CDR3 spans 15 residues. Germline assignment: CDR1 SGHTA and CDR2 FQGNSA. J was trimmed by 7 bases and V by 6 bases; bases with no gene match: 10. The CDR3 loop reads CASSTPPTGGQPQHF. CDR3 DNA: TGTGCCAGCAGTACCCCACCGACAGGGGGGCAGCCCCAGCATTTT.

V is TRBV7-9 and J is TRBJ2-7, with D tentatively TRBD1 (6 bases). The J call may be incorrect, as the DNA end agrees better with TRBJ2-1. The CDR3 totals 13 residues. Per the germline V gene, CDR1 is SEHNR and CDR2 is FQNEAQ (reference sequence). The DNA of the CDR3 is TGTGCCAGCAGCTTAGCCCAGGGGAACGCGCAGTTCTTC. Encoded protein: CASSLAQGNAQFF.

Remarks on this clonotype: This may come from a read error, since a much larger clone is one base off. The V call is TRBV2, the J call TRBJ1-1; weak D call: TRBD1 (5 bases). The CDR3 consists of 13 residues. Germline loops: CDR1 SNHLY, CDR2 FYNNEI. The CDR3 nucleotides read TGTGCCAGCCCGGGGCGCGTGAACACTGGAGCTTTCTTT. Its protein is CASPGRVNTGAFF.

The CDR3 region has the DNA TGTGCCAGCAGCTTGGGGACAGTAAGAAACACCTTC. Translated: CASSLGTVRNTF. This chain uses TRBV7-9 with TRBJ1-2, with 7 bases matching TRBD1. Germline assignment: CDR1 SEHNR and CDR2 FQNEAQ (reference sequence). V shed 3 bases, J shed 12 bases, and the junction held 7 bases outside the gene matches. This CDR3 contains 12 residues.

The chain recombines TRBV2 with TRBJ1-5; 7 bases agree with TRBD1. The CDR3 contains 16 residues. V gave up 6 bases and J gave up 3 bases; unmatched junction bases: 11. Looked up from germline, CDR1 is SNHLY and CDR2 is FYNNEI. The CDR3 reads CASRTGGTANNQPQHF. The CDR3 bases are TGTGCCAGCAGGACAGGTGGGACAGCTAACAATCAGCCCCAGCATTTT. The whole variable domain, filled in from reference TRBV2 and TRBJ1-5, reads EPEVTQTPSHQVTQMGQEVILRCVPISNHLYFYWYRQILGQKVEFLVSFYNNEISEKSEIFDDQFSVERPDGSNFTLKIRSTKLEDSAMYFCASRTGGTANNQPQHFGDGTRLSIL.